These 6 T cell receptor delta chains came from one sample sequenced in a study of γδ T cells in repeated Plasmodium falciparum infection. Flow sorting of PBMC yielded separate Vgamma9/Vdelta2+ and Vdelta2-negative gammadelta T cell populations for bulk repertoire analysis. TCRdb re-processed the multiplex PCR reads using CATT. The sample holds roughly 90,000 delta-chain clones, roughly 0.98% seen once. The sequenced sample was gamma-delta T cells from blood. The receptor set was obtained from a pool of human donors (malaria-infected and uninfected, not separated).

In this sample, this clone turned up a few times. TCRdb shows a much larger clone's protein in place of this DNA's translation, and the two differ at residue 13, likely through a read error; the protein shown is translated from the DNA. The CDR3 protein is CALGELPWGINRFDKLIF. CDR3 bases: TGTGCTCTTGGGGAACTTCCCTGGGGGATAAATAGGTTCGATAAACTCATCTTT. The chain uses TRDV1 and TRDJ1; TRDD3 agrees at 10 bases. No J gene is reported in TCRdb; it was inferred here by comparing the DNA with germline. V shed 0 bases and J 4 bases; nucleotides not matched to a gene: 11. The CDR3 has 18 residues. The germline CDR1 and CDR2 sequences are TSWWSYY and QGS.

This clone has more than one count but fewer than ten. This DNA's translation and the protein TCRdb lists, from a much larger clone, do not match at residue 19, likely due to a read error; the protein shown is translated from the DNA. V and J are TRDV1 and TRDJ1; TRDD3 agrees at 8 bases. This CDR3 comprises 22 residues. Germline CDR1 reads TSWWSYY; CDR2 reads QGS. CDR3 sequence: CALGEPNTARILGVLLPDELIF. CDR3 sequence (DNA): TGTGCTCTTGGGGAGCCCAATACAGCTCGGATACTGGGGGTCCTCCTGCCCGATGAACTCATCTTT.

Details on this clone: TCRdb pairs this DNA with a much larger clone's protein that differs at residue 6, likely a read error; the protein shown was translated from the DNA. The V call is TRDV1, the J call TRDJ1; 7 bases are a match to TRDD3. No J gene was available from TCRdb, and it was assigned here by a germline match of the DNA. The V and J ends lost 7 bases and 1 base, in that order; junction bases with no gene match: 12. Germline CDR1 is TSWWSYY and CDR2 is QGS. CDR3 length: 16 residues. Written as DNA, the CDR3 is TGTGCTCTTGCCACCAGGGGGATCTTTTCCACCGATAAACTCATCTTT. Protein sequence: CALATRGIFSTDKLIF.

About this clone itself: A read error is likely here: a far larger clone is one base away. The same CDR3 can be traced to other DNA sequences in this sample. The chain carries TRDV2 and TRDJ1; TRDD3 aligns across 7 bases. TCRdb supplies no J gene; here it was assigned by aligning the nucleotide sequence to germline. This CDR3 has 18 residues. CDR1 is GEAIGNYY, CDR2 EKD, per germline. The CDR3 coding sequence is TGTGCCTGTGACACGCTGGGGGCTGAGAACTTGTACACTGATAAACTCATCTTT. Translation gives CACDTLGAENLYTDKLIF.

This clone was observed many times. The protein in TCRdb stems from a much larger clone and differs at residue 14 from this DNA's translation, likely a read error; here the protein is translated from the DNA. The chain combines TRDV2 with TRDJ1; 8 nucleotides match TRDD3. The CDR3 is 18 residues long. Germline V gene data show CDR1 as GEAIGNYY and CDR2 as EKD. V was clipped by 3 bases and J by 7 bases; unmatched bases: 21. The CDR3 DNA is TGTGCCTGTGACCCCCTACTACAAGGGGCTGGGGGACCCGGTAAACTCATCTTT. Translating gives CACDPLLQGAGGPGKLIF.

This clone was counted a few times. The translation of this DNA and the TCRdb protein of a much larger clone differ at residue 11, probably owing to a read error; the protein shown here is translated from the DNA. The chain uses TRDV1 and TRDJ1, with a weak D call TRDD3 (5 bases). Per the germline V gene, CDR1 is TSWWSYY and CDR2 is QGS. CDR3 length: 13 residues. The CDR3 protein is CALGDYSEDKHIF. The CDR3 region has the DNA TGTGCTCTTGGGGACTATTCAGAGGATAAACACATCTTT.